These 19 T cell receptor beta chains were sequenced from one sample in a study of T cell changes during pregnancy in multiple sclerosis. Some clones are missing from TCRdb's copy, which holds only in-frame ones; the method was immunoSEQ multiplex PCR. The sample comprises some 80,000 clones, 85% to 95% of which are singletons, and roughly 0.14% rests with the top ten. Sequenced here: CD4+ T cells from peripheral blood mononuclear cells, sampled after pregnancy. The receptor set was obtained from a female donor with multiple sclerosis, enrolled in a pregnancy study.

This chain joins TRBV30 and TRBJ2-7; 12 nucleotides match TRBD2. Germline values: CDR1 GTSNPN, CDR2 SVGIG (reference sequence). Losses at the gene ends were 4 bases for V and 4 bases for J; bases not matched to a gene: 8. The CDR3 consists of 15 residues. CDR3 DNA sequence: TGTGCCTGGAAAAGACTAGCGGGAGTAAGGTACGAGCAGTACTTC. It encodes CAWKRLAGVRYEQYF.

This chain links TRBV6-5 with TRBJ1-6; a possible D gene is TRBD1 (6 bases). Trimming took 4 bases from V and 8 from J, leaving 12 bases between them. Germline V gives CDR1 MNHEY, CDR2 SVGAGI. This CDR3 is built from 14 residues. Here the CDR3 reads CASSLARQDSPLHF. CDR3 DNA: TGTGCCAGCAGTTTAGCCAGACAGGATTCACCCCTCCACTTT.

The chain has TRBV19 and TRBJ1-4; TRBD1 might be the D (6 bases). The CDR3 is made up of 14 amino acids. V lost 9 bases, J lost 5 bases, and 16 bases lay in between. CDR1 is LNHDA, CDR2 SQIVND, per germline (reference sequence). In DNA form, the CDR3 reads TGTGCCAGCGATACAGGGCTCCGAAATGAAAAACTGTTTTTT. Translation: CASDTGLRNEKLFF.

J is TRBJ1-3 and V is TRBV7-6; the D is unclear. The CDR3 length is 16 residues. V was pared by 2 bases and J by 0 bases, with 11 bases between. CDR1 is SGHVS and CDR2 is FNYEAQ in the germline V gene. Written as DNA, the CDR3 is TGTGCCAGCAGCTTATCCCTAGTCACCTCTGGAAACACCATATATTTT. This codes for CASSLSLVTSGNTIYF.

Comment on this clone: The sample has other DNA sequences that encode this CDR3 too. The chain joins TRBV7-9 to TRBJ2-1, with TRBD2 matching over 11 bases. The V gene's germline CDR1 is SEHNR and CDR2 FQNEAQ (reference sequence). V trimming: 3 bases; J trimming: 3 bases; junction bases outside the gene matches: 1. The length of the CDR3 is 15 residues. The CDR3 nucleotides are TGTGCCAGCAGCTTGGGACTAGCGGTCTACAATGAGCAGTTCTTC. Protein: CASSLGLAVYNEQFF.

The chain recombines TRBV9 with TRBJ1-3; 7 bases match TRBD1. The V gene end was trimmed by 0 bases and the J gene end by 6 bases; junction bases not matched to a gene: 3. CDR3 length: 14 residues. The germline CDR1 and CDR2 sequences are SGDLS and YYNGEE. The CDR3 sequence is CASSVEGAPNTIYF. CDR3 DNA sequence: TGTGCCAGCAGCGTAGAGGGGGCTCCAAACACCATATATTTT.

The V gene is TRBV7-2, the J gene TRBJ1-1; D remains ambiguous. Looked up from germline, CDR1 is SGHTA and CDR2 is FQGNSA. The V end was cut by 0 bases, the J end by 6 bases, with 8 bases between. The CDR3 has 13 amino acids. CDR3 sequence: CASSLASFAEAFF. DNA of the CDR3: TGTGCCAGCAGCTTAGCCTCGTTCGCTGAAGCTTTCTTT.

The chain links TRBV4-1 to TRBJ2-1, with 14 bases identical to TRBD2. CDR3 size: 19 residues. Trimming removed 7 bases from V and 2 bases from J; junction bases left unmatched: 13. Germline assignment: CDR1 MGHRA and CDR2 YSYEKL. This CDR3 reads CASTSPGLAGVPTYNEQFF. CDR3 nucleotide sequence: TGCGCCAGCACCTCCCCGGGACTAGCGGGAGTTCCCACCTACAATGAGCAGTTCTTC.

The chain uses TRBV7-9 and TRBJ1-3, with a tentative D call TRBD1 (6 bases). CDR1 is SEHNR, CDR2 FQNEAQ, per germline (reference sequence). V lost 11 bases and J 0 bases, leaving 17 bases between the germline ends. CDR3 length: 15 residues. Here the CDR3 reads CACLDSQNSGNTIYF. The DNA for the CDR3 is TGTGCCTGCTTGGACAGTCAGAACTCTGGAAACACCATATATTTT. Full variable domain (remainder filled in from reference TRBV7-9 and TRBJ1-3): DTGVSQNPRHKITKRGQNVTFRCDPISEHNRLYWYRQTLGQGPEFLTYFQNEAQLEKSRLLSDRFSAERPKGSFSTLEIQRTEQGDSAMYLCACLDSQNSGNTIYFGEGSWLTVV.

This chain joins TRBV6-1 and TRBJ1-4; 9 bases line up with TRBD1. The V segment lost 6 bases and the J segment 7 bases; nucleotides outside the gene matches: 9. The CDR3 spans 15 residues. CDR1 is MNHNS, CDR2 SASEGT, per germline. This chain's CDR3 is CASSITGTGFEKLFF. The CDR3 coding sequence is TGTGCCAGCAGCATAACCGGGACAGGGTTTGAAAAACTGTTTTTT.

V usage is TRBV28 and J usage is TRBJ2-7, with 9 bases identical to TRBD2. Per the germline V gene, CDR1 is MDHEN and CDR2 is SYDVKM. The V and J ends lost 10 bases and 3 bases, in that order; junction bases with no gene match: 7. The CDR3 sequence is 13 residues long. The CDR3 sequence is CATLAGAIYEQYF. CDR3 sequence (DNA): TGTGCCACCTTAGCGGGAGCAATCTACGAGCAGTACTTC.

The chain uses TRBV9 and TRBJ2-1; 8 bases are a match to TRBD2. Per germline, CDR1 SGDLS and CDR2 YYNGEE. J gave up 7 bases and V 3 bases, and 12 bases lay outside the gene matches. The CDR3 consists of 16 residues. The CDR3 nucleotides read TGTGCCAGCAGCGGTTTCAAGCGGGAGAGGTTGAATGAGCAGTTCTTC. This encodes CASSGFKRERLNEQFF.

The chain links TRBV19 to TRBJ2-3; the D gene is possibly TRBD2 (6 bases). This CDR3 is built from 13 residues. V was pared by 7 bases and J by 1 base, with 9 bases between. Germline CDR1 reads LNHDA; CDR2 reads SQIVND (reference sequence). CDR3 coding DNA: TGTGCCAGTAAGCCGGGGGGCACAGATACGCAGTATTTT. As protein: CASKPGGTDTQYF.

The chain is built from TRBV19 and TRBJ2-1; TRBD2 agrees at 10 bases. V lost 0 bases, J lost 6 bases, and 5 bases stayed unmatched. Looked up from germline, CDR1 is LNHDA and CDR2 is SQIVND (reference sequence). The CDR3 consists of 16 residues. CDR3 sequence reads: CASSIDPTSGINEQFF. The CDR3 region has the DNA TGTGCCAGTAGTATAGATCCAACTAGCGGGATCAATGAGCAGTTCTTC.

In its sample, this clone was seen once. The gene calls are TRBV4-2 and TRBJ2-1; 10 bases map to TRBD2. J lost 1 base, V lost 2 bases, and 5 bases had no gene match. The germline V gene encodes CDR1 LGHNA and CDR2 YNFKEQ. There are 17 residues in the CDR3. The CDR3 loop is CASSQSSGRGSYNEQFF. Here the CDR3 DNA reads TGTGCCAGCAGCCAATCTAGCGGGAGAGGGTCCTACAATGAGCAGTTCTTC.

This chain joins TRBV28 and TRBJ2-7, with 9 bases matching TRBD2. The length of the CDR3 is 15 residues. The germline gives CDR1 MDHEN, CDR2 SYDVKM. J lost 6 bases, V lost 3 bases, and 9 bases had no gene match. For the CDR3, the DNA is TGTGCCAGCAGTTTGGATGGACTAGCGATGGGCGAGCAGTACTTC. Protein product: CASSLDGLAMGEQYF.

The chain joins TRBV27 to TRBJ2-7; 14 bases agree with TRBD2. The J segment lost 5 bases and the V segment lost 5 bases, leaving 11 bases of the junction unmatched. Germline V CDR1 and CDR2: MNHEY, SMNVEV (reference sequence). This CDR3 spans 17 amino acids. CDR3 amino acids: CASSRSRLGLAGDEQYF. The CDR3, as DNA: TGTGCCAGCAGTCGATCTCGTCTGGGACTAGCGGGAGACGAGCAGTACTTC.

The chain joins TRBV19 to TRBJ2-1; TRBD1 aligns across 11 bases. Germline CDR1 and CDR2: LNHDA and SQIVND (reference sequence). This CDR3 spans 15 amino acids. Losses at the gene ends were 0 bases for V and 7 bases for J; bases not matched to a gene: 2. The CDR3 coding sequence is TGTGCCAGTAGTATAGAAGGACAGGGGGCAAATGAGCAGTTCTTC. Amino acids: CASSIEGQGANEQFF.

This rearrangement joins TRBV6-5 to TRBJ1-2; D is possibly TRBD1 (6 bases). V shed 4 bases and J shed 8 bases, with 23 bases lying between them. Per the germline V gene, CDR1 is MNHEY and CDR2 is SVGAGI. CDR3 size: 16 residues. CDR3 nucleotide sequence: TGTGCCAGCAGTTCCAACAGGGTATTTAACTCTATGGGCTACACCTTC. This gives the protein CASSSNRVFNSMGYTF.